Reported below is one T cell receptor (beta chain). Its antigen remains unknown. The individuals who served as donors were healthy Caucasians living in Russia, aged about 6 to 95. CDR3 size: 12 residues. Germline assignment: CDR1 SGHVS and CDR2 FNYEAQ. The use of a sample-barcoded 5' primer and a J-beta primer mix characterized a second PCR of about 6 to 12 cycles. TCRdb reprocessed the 5' RACE reads via MiXCR and lists one record per CDR3 protein. The sample has 1,100,000 or so distinct CDR3 sequences, 40% to 55% seen once. These data belong to a study of blood T cells in healthy people across ages. Study-wide results and caveats: There were more naive CD4+ cells and higher diversity in long-lived donors than in aged donors.

V is TRBV7-6 and J is TRBJ2-3; D is unresolved. The last part of the DNA fits TRBJ2-5 better; the J call may be wrong. Sequencing was done on a sample of blood. The TCR originated in a woman in her sixties or seventies in good health. CDR3 bases: TGTGCCAGCAGCCCTGACACCGGAACCCAGTACTTC. Translated, it gives CASSPDTGTQYF.